Shown below are 32 T cell receptor beta chains from a single sample sequenced in a study of shared T cell receptors in the human thymus. The table came from immunoSEQ multiplex PCR; TCRdb's copy has only in-frame clones and leaves some out. The repertoire holds more than 300,000 clones, with 85% to 95% as singletons. The sample consisted of thymocytes. The source of these receptors is a human donor.

This chain joins TRBV5-1 and TRBJ2-7; tentative D call: TRBD1 (6 bases). This CDR3 spans 15 amino acids. The V gene lost 0 bases and the J gene lost 3 bases, with 13 bases spanning the gap. The V gene's germline CDR1 is SGHRS and CDR2 YFSETQ. As DNA, the CDR3 is TGCGCCAGCAGCTTGGGTGCAGGGGTAGACTACGAGCAGTACTTC. As protein: CASSLGAGVDYEQYF.

The gene calls are TRBV7-9 and TRBJ1-1, with 7 bases matching TRBD1. Trimming at V came to 4 bases and at J to 5 bases, leaving 10 bases not matched to a gene. The CDR3 is made up of 15 amino acids. The V gene's germline CDR1 is SEHNR and CDR2 FQNEAQ (reference sequence). The CDR3 nucleotides are TGTGCCAGCAGCTCGGAGGGGGCCGGGCTGACTGAAGCTTTCTTT. Its translation: CASSSEGAGLTEAFF.

This sequence joins TRBV29-1 and TRBJ2-3; 7 nucleotides match TRBD2. Germline V gives CDR1 SQVTM, CDR2 ANQGSEA. CDR3 length equals 14 residues. V dropped 4 bases and J dropped 2; count of bases not matched to a gene: 6. Here the CDR3 DNA reads TGCAGCGTTGTTACGGGAGGATTCACAGATACGCAGTATTTT. This encodes CSVVTGGFTDTQYF.

DNA for the CDR3: TGCAGCGTTGGGGACTGGGAGACAGATACGCAGTATTTT. As protein: CSVGDWETDTQYF. The chain couples TRBV29-1 to TRBJ2-3, with D possibly TRBD2 on 6 matching bases. The CDR3 has 13 amino acids. V lost 4 bases, J lost 3 bases, and 11 bases lay in between. Germline values: CDR1 SQVTM, CDR2 ANQGSEA.

The rearrangement uses TRBV10-2 and TRBJ2-3; the D is unclear. This CDR3 spans 17 amino acids. Trimming removed 3 bases at V and 2 bases at J, with 18 bases between. The V gene's germline CDR1 is WSHSY and CDR2 SAAADI. Here the CDR3 DNA reads TGCGCCAGCAGTGAATGGGCTTGGGGTCCCAACACAGATACGCAGTATTTT. It yields the protein CASSEWAWGPNTDTQYF.

The genes are TRBV28 and TRBJ2-5, with TRBD1 matching over 9 bases. Germline CDR1 and CDR2: MDHEN and SYDVKM. This CDR3 has 15 amino acids. Trimming at V came to 4 bases and at J to 1 base, leaving 4 bases not matched to a gene. CDR3 protein: CASSWDRDLQETQYF. In DNA, the CDR3 is TGTGCCAGCAGTTGGGACAGGGACCTCCAAGAGACCCAGTACTTC.

CDR3 DNA sequence: TGTGCCAGCAGTCCGGGACGGGAAAGAAGAGTCACTGAAGCTTTCTTT. Encoded protein: CASSPGRERRVTEAFF. This chain joins TRBV28 and TRBJ1-1; possible D gene TRBD1, 5 bases. The length of the CDR3 is 16 residues. Between the trimmed V and J ends, which lost 5 bases and 4 bases, there was a span of 20 bases. Per the germline V gene, CDR1 is MDHEN and CDR2 is SYDVKM.

The rearrangement links TRBV4-3 to TRBJ2-3; 13 bases align to TRBD2. The V and J ends lost 1 base and 4 bases, in that order; junction bases with no gene match: 11. The CDR3 consists of 19 residues. CDR1 and CDR2 from the germline V gene are LGHNA and YSLEER. The CDR3 nucleotides read TGCGCCAGCAGCCAAGCCCAACTAGCGGGAGGGCCTTCAGCAGATACGCAGTATTTT. Translating gives CASSQAQLAGGPSADTQYF.

The genes are TRBV28 and TRBJ2-3; 10 bases agree with TRBD2. Germline assignment: CDR1 MDHEN and CDR2 SYDVKM. The junction had 10 bases not matched to a gene; V was cut back by 2 bases and J by 2 bases. This CDR3 spans 18 amino acids. This CDR3 reads CASSLAPPSGRDTDTQYF. For the CDR3, the DNA is TGTGCCAGCAGTTTAGCCCCCCCTAGCGGGAGAGACACAGATACGCAGTATTTT.

This chain connects TRBV28 to TRBJ1-5; D not certain. The CDR3 totals 16 residues. Germline CDR1 and CDR2: MDHEN and SYDVKM. Trimming left V 3 bases short and J 0 bases short, with 12 bases between. The CDR3 DNA reads as TGTGCCAGCAGTTTTTCCGAACCACCTAGCAATCAGCCCCAGCATTTT. Amino acid sequence: CASSFSEPPSNQPQHF.

The CDR3 sequence: CASSVGGHTEAFF. The DNA of the CDR3 is TGTGCCAGCAGCGTAGGGGGCCACACTGAAGCTTTCTTT. The J gene is TRBJ1-1, the V gene TRBV9; D may be TRBD1 (5 bases). CDR3 length equals 13 residues. V dropped 0 bases and J dropped 3 bases, with 6 bases sitting between them. Germline CDR1 and CDR2: SGDLS and YYNGEE.

This clone appeared a few times. The V gene is TRBV5-5, the J gene TRBJ2-7; possible D gene TRBD2, 6 bases. The CDR3 runs 13 residues. Looked up from germline, CDR1 is SGHKS and CDR2 is YYEKEE (reference sequence). The V end was cut by 0 bases, the J end by 5 bases, with 9 bases between. The CDR3 nucleotides read TGTGCCAGCAGCTTGGCCGGGGAGGACGAGCAGTACTTC. This sequence encodes CASSLAGEDEQYF.

This clone showed up just once. This rearrangement joins TRBV6-1 to TRBJ1-5; D possibly corresponds to TRBD1 (5 bases). Germline V gene data show CDR1 as MNHNS and CDR2 as SASEGT. The CDR3 loop spans 14 amino acids. Trimming stripped 7 bases from V and 5 bases from J, with 15 bases between. CDR3 in amino acids: CASTKTARDQPQHF. For the CDR3, the DNA is TGTGCCAGCACCAAGACAGCGCGAGATCAGCCCCAGCATTTT.

The CDR3 loop reads CASSLAGTSGGSYNEQFF. The CDR3, as DNA: TGTGCCAGCAGCTTAGCAGGGACTAGCGGGGGTTCCTACAATGAGCAGTTCTTC. V and J are TRBV11-3 and TRBJ2-1; TRBD2 matches at 14 bases. The CDR3 loop spans 18 amino acids. Trimming at V came to 1 base and at J to 1 base, leaving 3 bases not matched to a gene. Germline loops: CDR1 SGHNT, CDR2 YENEEA.

The chain carries TRBV29-1 and TRBJ2-3, with 8 bases matching TRBD2. This CDR3 comprises 13 residues. V was clipped by 3 bases and J by 4 bases; unmatched bases: 3. The germline V gene has CDR1 SQVTM and CDR2 ANQGSEA. The CDR3, as DNA: TGCAGCGTTGATGCGGGAGGCGCAGATACGCAGTATTTT. Its translation: CSVDAGGADTQYF.

A single count supports this clone. This chain connects TRBV18 to TRBJ2-3; the D is unclear. The germline V gene encodes CDR1 KGHSH and CDR2 LQKENI. Deletions cut 1 base from V and 1 base from J, with 6 bases between. This CDR3 region has 14 residues. CDR3 sequence (DNA): TGTGCCAGCTCACCACGGCCAGGCACAGATACGCAGTATTTT. Its translation: CASSPRPGTDTQYF.

This chain joins TRBV30 and TRBJ2-2, with D hard to call. The CDR3 has 14 residues. V was pared by 7 bases and J by 6 bases, with 18 bases between. Germline-derived CDR1 and CDR2 are GTSNPN and SVGIG (reference sequence). The CDR3 region is CASPHQTWAGELFF. CDR3 DNA: TGTGCCTCCCCCCACCAAACTTGGGCCGGGGAGCTGTTTTTT.

This chain connects TRBV27 to TRBJ1-5, with D possibly being TRBD1 (6 bases). The germline V gene encodes CDR1 MNHEY and CDR2 SMNVEV (reference sequence). The CDR3 spans 16 residues. Trimming removed 1 base from V and 1 base from J, with 11 bases in between. CDR3 sequence: CASSLFSRGSNQPQHF. The CDR3 DNA is TGTGCCAGCAGTTTATTCTCCAGGGGCAGCAATCAGCCCCAGCATTTT.

This rearrangement joins TRBV30 to TRBJ1-1, with D possibly being TRBD1 (5 bases). This CDR3 is 13 amino acids long. The V and J ends lost 4 bases and 2 bases respectively, with 11 bases between them. Germline V lookup: CDR1 GTSNPN, CDR2 SVGIG (reference sequence). CDR3 bases: TGTGCCTGGAACCCCACAGGTAACACTGAAGCTTTCTTT. This encodes CAWNPTGNTEAFF.

The chain couples TRBV27 to TRBJ1-5; 10 bases map to TRBD1. The CDR3 extends over 18 amino acids. Germline V gene data show CDR1 as MNHEY and CDR2 as SMNVEV (reference sequence). The junction had 6 bases not matched to a gene; V was cut back by 1 base and J by 0 bases. CDR3: CASSLYRDRGNSNQPQHF. In DNA, the CDR3 is TGTGCCAGCAGTTTATATAGGGACAGGGGAAATAGCAATCAGCCCCAGCATTTT.

This clone has only one observation. The genes are TRBV29-1 and TRBJ2-2; 7 bases are a match to TRBD1. The CDR3 extends over 12 amino acids. Germline loops: CDR1 SQVTM, CDR2 ANQGSEA. Trimming at V came to 6 bases and at J to 5 bases, leaving 3 bases not matched to a gene. CDR3 region: CSVYRGTGELFF. The CDR3 DNA reads as TGCAGCGTCTACAGGGGAACCGGGGAGCTGTTTTTT.

The chain couples TRBV6-4 to TRBJ2-1; 9 positions agree with TRBD2. Unmatched junction bases numbered 7, after V lost 5 bases and J lost 8 bases. The CDR3 runs to 14 residues. Germline V lookup: CDR1 MRHNA, CDR2 SNTAGT. The DNA of the CDR3 is TGTGCCAGCAGTCCGGGACTAGCCGCATATGAGCAGTTCTTC. Its translation: CASSPGLAAYEQFF.

The chain links TRBV29-1 to TRBJ2-7; D may be TRBD1 or TRBD2 (5 bases each). CDR3 length: 11 residues. The V end lost 3 bases, the J end lost 4 bases, and 7 bases lay between the germline ends. Germline CDR1 is SQVTM and CDR2 is ANQGSEA. The CDR3 here is CSVEGEYEQYF. The CDR3 DNA reads as TGCAGCGTTGAGGGGGAATACGAGCAGTACTTC.

The rearrangement links TRBV5-4 to TRBJ2-3, with TRBD2 identical over 10 bases. The CDR3 totals 19 residues. V trimming: 1 base; J trimming: 5 bases; junction bases outside the gene matches: 16. CDR1 SGHNT and CDR2 YYREEE come from the germline V gene (reference sequence). CDR3 protein: CASSLSFSGRPSGLDTQYF. For the CDR3, the DNA is TGTGCCAGCAGCTTGAGTTTTAGCGGGAGGCCCTCAGGTTTAGATACGCAGTATTTT.

This clone was seen a handful of times. The rearrangement joins TRBV7-9 to TRBJ1-2, with D possibly TRBD1 on 5 matching bases. The CDR3 has 16 amino acids. The ends were cut back, 4 bases at V and 0 bases at J, with 15 bases in the middle. Germline-derived CDR1 and CDR2 are SEHNR and FQNEAQ (reference sequence). In DNA, the CDR3 is TGTGCCAGCAGCTCAGCCCCCAAGACAGCTAACTATGGCTACACCTTC. It specifies CASSSAPKTANYGYTF.

The chain recombines TRBV11-3 with TRBJ2-5, with 8 nucleotides matching TRBD2. The CDR3 totals 16 residues. Unmatched junction bases numbered 13, after V lost 5 bases and J lost 5 bases. Germline-derived CDR1 and CDR2 are SGHNT and YENEEA. Written as DNA, the CDR3 is TGTGCCAGCAGCGATCTGGGAGCGGGAGACGGGGAGACCCAGTACTTC. Amino acid sequence: CASSDLGAGDGETQYF.

V gene TRBV5-1 combines with J gene TRBJ2-7; 16 nucleotides match TRBD2. The V gene's germline CDR1 is SGHRS and CDR2 YFSETQ. Unmatched junction bases numbered 4, after V lost 0 bases and J lost 1 base. This CDR3 is 18 amino acids long. The CDR3 region is CASSLGGTSGRASYEQYF. The CDR3 DNA reads TGCGCCAGCAGCTTGGGGGGGACTAGCGGGAGGGCTTCCTACGAGCAGTACTTC.

CDR3 sequence (DNA): TGTGCCAGCAGTCAGGGACTAGGCACCGGGGAGCTGTTTTTT. This codes for CASSQGLGTGELFF. The chain links TRBV28 to TRBJ2-2; 8 bases align to TRBD2. Per germline, CDR1 MDHEN and CDR2 SYDVKM. The CDR3 consists of 14 residues. The ends lost 5 bases at V and 4 bases at J; junction bases unmatched: 3.

This clone appeared a single time. The CDR3 spells CASSERMGRTDTQYF. The CDR3 coding sequence is TGTGCCAGCAGCGAACGTATGGGGAGGACAGATACGCAGTATTTT. This chain connects TRBV28 to TRBJ2-3, with D tentatively TRBD2 (6 bases). The CDR3 spans 15 residues. The germline V gene has CDR1 MDHEN and CDR2 SYDVKM. V was pared by 6 bases and J by 3 bases, with 16 bases between.

The chain has TRBV29-1 and TRBJ2-4; D not resolved. Trimming left V 0 bases short and J 2 bases short, with 11 bases between. The CDR3 is 15 residues long. The germline V gene encodes CDR1 SQVTM and CDR2 ANQGSEA. CDR3 nucleotides: TGCAGCGTTGAAGAATCCCAGGTCTCCAAAAACATTCAGTACTTC. This gives the protein CSVEESQVSKNIQYF.

The chain joins TRBV28 to TRBJ1-1, with TRBD1 as a possible D gene (6 bases). The CDR3 loop spans 17 amino acids. Germline CDR1 is MDHEN and CDR2 is SYDVKM. Between the trimmed V and J ends, which lost 6 bases and 3 bases, there was a span of 23 bases. CDR3 amino acids: CASSNHLRGAGDTEAFF. CDR3 coding DNA: TGTGCCAGCAGCAACCACCTCCGGGGGGCGGGGGACACTGAAGCTTTCTTT.

This clone was seen once. The V gene is TRBV27, the J gene TRBJ2-7, with a weak D call TRBD1 (5 bases). The V end lost 6 bases, the J end lost 1 base, and 13 bases lay between the germline ends. There are 14 residues in the CDR3. In germline, CDR1 is MNHEY, CDR2 SMNVEV (reference sequence). Here the CDR3 reads CASRPGSPSYEQYF. Here the CDR3 DNA reads TGTGCCAGCAGACCAGGGTCCCCATCCTACGAGCAGTACTTC.